The 7 T cell receptor beta chains below come from one sample, sequenced in a study of response to subunit inactivated influenza vaccine. TCRdb processed the RT-PCR reads anew with MiXCR; each CDR3 protein has one entry. The table records about 520,000 distinct CDR3 sequences, approximately 24% of them present only once. Sequencing was performed on CD4+ T cells sorted from PBMCs, taken 5 days after vaccination. The receptor set was obtained from a middle-aged man who received an inactivated influenza vaccine.

This clonotype was observed a few times. The chain carries TRBV6-1 and TRBJ2-1; TRBD2 agrees at 9 bases. This CDR3 is built from 17 residues. Germline V gene lookup returns CDR1 MNHNS and CDR2 SASEGT. Losses at the gene ends were 5 bases for V and 0 bases for J; bases not matched to a gene: 8. The CDR3 protein is CASSPDISGGSYNEQFF. The CDR3 coding sequence is TGTGCCAGCAGTCCGGACATTAGCGGGGGCTCCTACAATGAGCAGTTCTTC.

The J gene is TRBJ1-2, the V gene TRBV12-3 or TRBV12-4; D might be TRBD1 (5 bases). Trimming removed 6 bases from V and 7 bases from J, with 12 bases in between. The CDR3 runs to 12 residues. The CDR3 loop is CASSPGGVGYTF. The CDR3, as DNA: TGTGCCAGCAGCCCAGGAGGGGTTGGCTACACCTTC.

This clonotype was observed a few times. The gene calls are TRBV12-3 or TRBV12-4 and TRBJ2-5; D may be TRBD1 (7 bases). V was clipped by 3 bases and J by 3 bases, with 14 bases between them. The CDR3 has 15 amino acids. The CDR3 coding sequence is TGTGCCAGCAGTTTCCGCGGGACAGCGGAAGAGACCCAGTACTTC. This sequence encodes CASSFRGTAEETQYF.

The gene calls are TRBV9 and TRBJ2-1; no firm D call. V lost 0 bases, J lost 6 bases, and 7 bases lay in between. CDR1 and CDR2 from the germline V gene are SGDLS and YYNGEE. The CDR3 is 13 amino acids. The CDR3 spells CASSVASTNEQFF. The CDR3 region has the DNA TGTGCCAGCAGCGTAGCCAGCACCAATGAGCAGTTCTTC.

This rearrangement joins TRBV20-1 to TRBJ1-1, with D hard to call. CDR3 size: 13 residues. Trimming shortened V by 6 bases and J by 3 bases, and 14 bases separated the two germline ends. Germline CDR1 reads DFQATT; CDR2 reads SNEGSKA (reference sequence). In DNA form, the CDR3 reads TGCAGTGCCCAGGTCCGGGGTTACACTGAAGCTTTCTTT. Translating gives CSAQVRGYTEAFF.

In its sample, this clonotype was seen a few times. This chain links TRBV5-5 with TRBJ2-1; D is uncertain. This CDR3 has 15 residues. Per the germline V gene, CDR1 is SGHKS and CDR2 is YYEKEE (reference sequence). The V end was cut by 0 bases, the J end by 2 bases, with 9 bases between. The CDR3 here is CASSLAGQTYNEQFF. CDR3 in DNA: TGTGCCAGCAGCTTGGCCGGTCAAACCTACAATGAGCAGTTCTTC. Together with reference TRBV5-5 and TRBJ2-1, the CDR3 gives the full variable domain: DAGVTQSPTHLIKTRGQQVTLRCSPISGHKSVSWYQQVLGQGPQFIFQYYEKEERGRGNFPDRFSARQFPNYSSELNVNALLLGDSALYLCASSLAGQTYNEQFFGPGTRLTVL.

This chain connects TRBV21-1 to TRBJ2-1. TRBV21-1 is termed a pseudogene. CDR3 length: 13 amino acids. The CDR3 DNA sequence: TGTGCCAGCAGCAAAGTTTGCCGTTATGAGCAGTTCTTC. Its protein product is CASSKVCRYEQFF.